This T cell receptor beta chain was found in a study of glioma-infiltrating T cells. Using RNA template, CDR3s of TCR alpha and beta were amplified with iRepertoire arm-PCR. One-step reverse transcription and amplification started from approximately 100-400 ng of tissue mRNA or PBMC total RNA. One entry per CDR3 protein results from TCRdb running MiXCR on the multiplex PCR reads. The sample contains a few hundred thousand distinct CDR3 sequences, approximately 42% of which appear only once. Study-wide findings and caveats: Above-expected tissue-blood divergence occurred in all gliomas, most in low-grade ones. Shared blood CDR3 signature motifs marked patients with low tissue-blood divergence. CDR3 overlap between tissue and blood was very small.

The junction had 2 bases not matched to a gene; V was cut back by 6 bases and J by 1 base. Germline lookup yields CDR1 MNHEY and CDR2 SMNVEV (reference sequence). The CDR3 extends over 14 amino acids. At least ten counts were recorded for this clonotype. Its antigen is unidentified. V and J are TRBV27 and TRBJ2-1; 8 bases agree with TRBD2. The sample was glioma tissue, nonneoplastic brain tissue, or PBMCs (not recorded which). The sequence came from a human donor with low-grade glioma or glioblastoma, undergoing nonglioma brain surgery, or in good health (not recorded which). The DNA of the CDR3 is TGTGCCAGCAGCCGGGGGGGGTCCTACAATGAGCAGTTCTTC. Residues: CASSRGGSYNEQFF.